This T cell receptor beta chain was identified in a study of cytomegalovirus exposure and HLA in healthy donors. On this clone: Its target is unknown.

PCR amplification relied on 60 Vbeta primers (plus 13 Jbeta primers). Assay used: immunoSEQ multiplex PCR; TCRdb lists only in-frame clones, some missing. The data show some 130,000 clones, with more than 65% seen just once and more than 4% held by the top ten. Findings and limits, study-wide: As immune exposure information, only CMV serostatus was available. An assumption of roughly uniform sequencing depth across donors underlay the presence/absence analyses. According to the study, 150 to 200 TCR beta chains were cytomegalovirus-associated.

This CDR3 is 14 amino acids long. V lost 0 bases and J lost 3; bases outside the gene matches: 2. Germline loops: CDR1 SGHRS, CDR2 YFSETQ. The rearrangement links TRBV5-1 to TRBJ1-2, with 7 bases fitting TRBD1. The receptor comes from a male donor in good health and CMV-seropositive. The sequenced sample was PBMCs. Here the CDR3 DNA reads TGCGCCAGCAGCTTGGGGCAGGGGGACTATGGCTACACCTTC. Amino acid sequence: CASSLGQGDYGYTF.